Listed here are 30 T cell receptor beta chains from one sample, sequenced in a study of blood T cell repertoires in COVID-19. The table came from immunoSEQ multiplex PCR; TCRdb's copy has only in-frame clones and leaves some out. This sample has about 220,000 clones, with about four fifths found just once. The source material was PBMCs or T cells enriched from blood (not recorded which). The receptor source for this set is a woman aged 55 to 70 who had recovered from COVID-19.

V gene TRBV4-3 combines with J gene TRBJ2-3; 7 nucleotides align to TRBD2. The germline gives CDR1 LGHNA, CDR2 YSLEER. The CDR3 is made up of 15 amino acids. Trimming cost V 1 base and J 3 bases; bases outside gene matches: 4. CDR3 coding DNA: TGCGCCAGCAGCCAAGTGGGGGGGATGACAGATACGCAGTATTTT. The encoded protein is CASSQVGGMTDTQYF.

V gene TRBV30 combines with J gene TRBJ2-3; tentative D call: TRBD1 (5 bases). The V gene's germline CDR1 is GTSNPN and CDR2 SVGIG (reference sequence). The V gene lost 5 bases and the J gene lost 0 bases, with 12 bases spanning the gap. There are 14 residues in the CDR3. The CDR3 DNA reads TGTGCCTGGGGTACAGGCTCTAGCACAGATACGCAGTATTTT. Translation: CAWGTGSSTDTQYF.

Written as DNA, the CDR3 is TGTGCCAGCAGTTTTGGACAGTCTGGAAACACCATATATTTT. This encodes CASSFGQSGNTIYF. This chain uses TRBV2 with TRBJ1-3, with D possibly TRBD1 on 6 matching bases. The V end was cut by 5 bases, the J end by 1 base, with 9 bases between. CDR3 length: 14 residues. Germline CDR1 and CDR2: SNHLY and FYNNEI. The complete variable domain, with remaining parts taken from reference TRBV2 and TRBJ1-3, reads EPEVTQTPSHQVTQMGQEVILRCVPISNHLYFYWYRQILGQKVEFLVSFYNNEISEKSEIFDDQFSVERPDGSNFTLKIRSTKLEDSAMYFCASSFGQSGNTIYFGEGSWLTVV.

CDR3 in amino acids: CASSEALRTGGEGYTF. CDR3 bases: TGTGCCAGCAGTGAAGCGCTTCGGACAGGGGGCGAGGGCTACACCTTC. The rearrangement links TRBV2 to TRBJ1-2; 11 positions agree with TRBD1. The CDR3 is 16 amino acids. The V and J ends lost 0 bases and 8 bases, in that order; junction bases with no gene match: 8. The germline gives CDR1 SNHLY, CDR2 FYNNEI. Full variable domain (rest looked up from reference TRBV2 and TRBJ1-2): EPEVTQTPSHQVTQMGQEVILRCVPISNHLYFYWYRQILGQKVEFLVSFYNNEISEKSEIFDDQFSVERPDGSNFTLKIRSTKLEDSAMYFCASSEALRTGGEGYTFGSGTRLTVV.

This clone was detected a few times. Other DNA sequences of this sample code for an identical CDR3. The DNA for the CDR3 is TGTGCCAGCAGTTACAGGGAAGGTCAGCCCCAGCATTTT. Encoded protein: CASSYREGQPQHF. The chain employs TRBV27 and TRBJ1-5, with a tentative D call TRBD1 (6 bases). CDR3 length: 13 amino acids. The V end was cut by 4 bases, the J end by 6 bases, with 10 bases between. The germline V gene encodes CDR1 MNHEY and CDR2 SMNVEV (reference sequence).

V gene TRBV7-9 combines with J gene TRBJ2-1, with TRBD2 matching 13 bases. The J segment lost 7 bases and the V segment lost 5 bases, leaving 8 bases of the junction unmatched. CDR1 and CDR2 from the germline V gene are SEHNR and FQNEAQ (reference sequence). The CDR3 sequence is 16 residues long. CDR3 coding DNA: TGTGCCAGCAGCCTTTGGGGACTAGCGGGGTCAAATGAGCAGTTCTTC. Translating it yields CASSLWGLAGSNEQFF.

This clone came up once. The chain uses TRBV15 and TRBJ2-1; perhaps TRBD2 as D (5 bases). This CDR3 is built from 17 residues. V lost 0 bases, J lost 7 bases, and 19 bases lay in between. Germline values: CDR1 LNHNV, CDR2 YYDKDF (reference sequence). The CDR3 is CATSRDYAAAGWNEQFF. The CDR3 coding sequence is TGTGCCACCAGCAGAGATTATGCAGCGGCCGGCTGGAATGAGCAGTTCTTC.

This chain uses TRBV7-2 with TRBJ1-5; D remains ambiguous. This CDR3 contains 13 residues. The V gene's germline CDR1 is SGHTA and CDR2 FQGNSA. V was trimmed by 5 bases and J by 4 bases, leaving 9 bases between them. This CDR3 is CASSPDMNQPQHF. Written as DNA, the CDR3 is TGTGCCAGCAGCCCAGACATGAATCAGCCCCAGCATTTT.

This clone came up once. The chain recombines TRBV19 with TRBJ1-5; D possibly corresponds to TRBD1 (5 bases). V was pared by 3 bases and J by 4 bases, with 13 bases between. Germline lookup yields CDR1 LNHDA and CDR2 SQIVND (reference sequence). The CDR3 spans 15 residues. The CDR3 region is CASSIQGKANQPQHF. The CDR3 bases are TGTGCCAGTAGTATCCAGGGAAAGGCGAATCAGCCCCAGCATTTT.

The sample holds a few counts of this clone. The CDR3 nucleotides read TGTGCCAGCAGCTTTGGCGGGCGCAACCTGAACACTGAAGCTTTCTTT. Protein sequence: CASSFGGRNLNTEAFF. The chain recombines TRBV5-5 with TRBJ1-1; no reliable D call. Germline CDR1 and CDR2: SGHKS and YYEKEE (reference sequence). The CDR3 loop spans 16 amino acids. The V end lost 2 bases, the J end lost 0 bases, and 14 bases lay between the germline ends.

The chain joins TRBV25-1 to TRBJ2-2; tentatively, D is TRBD1 (5 bases). Germline V gene data show CDR1 as MGHDK and CDR2 as SYGVNS. The CDR3 extends over 15 amino acids. V lost 2 bases and J 2 bases, leaving 9 bases between the germline ends. Written as DNA, the CDR3 is TGTGCCAGCAGTGAACAGGGCGGTAACACCGGGGAGCTGTTTTTT. Protein product: CASSEQGGNTGELFF. The variable domain in full, with the rest retrieved from reference TRBV25-1 and TRBJ2-2, is EADIYQTPRYLVIGTGKKITLECSQTMGHDKMYWYQQDPGMELHLIHYSYGVNSTEKGDLSSESTVSRIRTEHFPLTLESARPSHTSQYLCASSEQGGNTGELFFGEGSRLTVL.

The chain couples TRBV7-9 to TRBJ1-1, with a weak D call TRBD1 (5 bases). The CDR3 contains 14 residues. Germline assignment: CDR1 SEHNR and CDR2 FQNEAQ (reference sequence). Trimming left V 3 bases short and J 3 bases short, with 11 bases between. CDR3 protein: CASSFFGGDTEAFF. In DNA, the CDR3 is TGTGCCAGCAGCTTTTTCGGGGGGGACACTGAAGCTTTCTTT.

This chain connects TRBV9 to TRBJ2-5, with 13 nucleotides matching TRBD2. The CDR3 has 15 residues. J was trimmed by 3 bases and V by 3 bases; bases with no gene match: 2. Germline loops: CDR1 SGDLS, CDR2 YYNGEE. The CDR3 reads CASSATSGGEETQYF. CDR3 bases: TGTGCCAGCAGCGCAACTAGCGGGGGGGAAGAGACCCAGTACTTC. The full variable domain, with the rest looked up from reference TRBV9 and TRBJ2-5, is DSGVTQTPKHLITATGQRVTLRCSPRSGDLSVYWYQQSLDQGLQFLIQYYNGEERAKGNILERFSAQQFPDLHSELNLSSLELGDSALYFCASSATSGGEETQYFGPGTRLLVL.

This clone was seen only a few times. J is TRBJ1-4 and V is TRBV5-1; maybe TRBD1 (5 bases). The length of the CDR3 is 15 residues. V was pared by 8 bases and J by 0 bases, with 14 bases between. Germline-derived CDR1 and CDR2 are SGHRS and YFSETQ. This chain's CDR3 is CASAPGGSTNEKLFF. CDR3 in DNA: TGCGCCAGTGCCCCGGGGGGTTCAACTAATGAAAAACTGTTTTTT.

J is TRBJ2-1 and V is TRBV21-1; TRBD2 is the table's D call, not checked against the DNA. TRBV21-1 is termed a pseudogene. CDR3 length: 14 amino acids. The CDR3 region is CARRTSEGYNEQFF. DNA of the CDR3: TGTGCCAGACGGACTAGCGAAGGGTACAATGAGCAGTTCTTC.

The rearrangement uses TRBV10-3 and TRBJ2-1, with 8 bases identical to TRBD2. With V trimmed by 10 bases and J by 5 bases, 7 bases remained unmatched. Germline V lookup: CDR1 ENHRY, CDR2 SYGVKD. The CDR3 is 13 residues long. The CDR3 nucleotides are TGTGCCAACCAGCGGGAGTCGAACAATGAGCAGTTCTTC. This encodes CANQRESNNEQFF.

V and J are TRBV7-9 and TRBJ1-2, with D possibly being TRBD1 (5 bases). This CDR3 has 14 amino acids. The V gene lost 1 base and the J gene lost 7 bases, with 13 bases spanning the gap. Per germline, CDR1 SEHNR and CDR2 FQNEAQ (reference sequence). This CDR3 is CASSLGGDRGGYTF. CDR3 DNA: TGTGCCAGCAGCTTAGGGGGCGACCGCGGTGGCTACACCTTC.

The chain combines TRBV6-6 with TRBJ1-2; possibly TRBD1 for D (6 bases). This CDR3 has 13 amino acids. V lost 4 bases and J lost 8, with 14 bases in between. Germline CDR1 is MNHNY and CDR2 is SVGAGI (reference sequence). This chain's CDR3 is CASSSTGMYGYTF. Written as DNA, the CDR3 is TGTGCCAGCAGTTCGACAGGAATGTACGGCTACACCTTC.

Only a few counts were recorded for this clone. This rearrangement joins TRBV19 to TRBJ1-3; 9 bases match TRBD1. The germline V gene has CDR1 LNHDA and CDR2 SQIVND (reference sequence). V lost 10 bases and J lost 0; bases outside the gene matches: 10. CDR3 size: 16 residues. This chain's CDR3 is CATKIGTGNSGNTIYF. The CDR3, as DNA: TGTGCCACTAAAATTGGGACAGGGAACTCTGGAAACACCATATATTTT.

The chain recombines TRBV5-1 with TRBJ1-2; 8 nucleotides agree with TRBD1. The CDR3 has 14 residues. Germline V gives CDR1 SGHRS, CDR2 YFSETQ. With V trimmed by 0 bases and J by 4 bases, 2 bases remained unmatched. The CDR3 DNA reads as TGCGCCAGCAGCTTGGTTGGGACAGGCTATGGCTACACCTTC. Its translation is CASSLVGTGYGYTF.

The genes are TRBV7-6 and TRBJ1-4, with a weak D call TRBD1 (5 bases). This CDR3 comprises 15 residues. Trimming took off 6 bases at V and 4 bases at J, with 15 bases between the two ends. From germline, CDR1 is SGHVS and CDR2 FNYEAQ. For the CDR3, the DNA is TGTGCCAGCAGATCGCGGACAAATTATAATGAAAAACTGTTTTTT. This codes for CASRSRTNYNEKLFF.

V is TRBV27 and J is TRBJ1-5, with TRBD1 identical over 9 bases. Germline V gene data show CDR1 as MNHEY and CDR2 as SMNVEV (reference sequence). The CDR3 is 16 residues long. The J segment lost 0 bases and the V segment lost 8 bases, leaving 8 bases of the junction unmatched. CDR3 coding DNA: TGTGCCAGCTGCTCTCCGGGACAGGGTAGCAATCAGCCCCAGCATTTT. The encoded protein is CASCSPGQGSNQPQHF.

The V and J genes are TRBV19 and TRBJ1-2, with D unresolved. The CDR3 is made up of 13 amino acids. Trimming removed 5 bases from V and 3 bases from J, with 10 bases in between. Germline CDR1 reads LNHDA; CDR2 reads SQIVND (reference sequence). In DNA, the CDR3 is TGTGCCAGTAGTCGACCGGAGGACTATGGCTACACCTTC. Translated: CASSRPEDYGYTF.

The rearrangement links TRBV3-1 (or the pseudogene TRBV3-2) to TRBJ1-2; TRBD1 might be the D (5 bases). This CDR3 comprises 16 residues. CDR1 LGHDT and CDR2 YNNKEL come from the germline V gene (reference sequence). Trimming removed 0 bases from V and 6 bases from J, with 17 bases in between. The CDR3, as DNA: TGTGCCAGCAGCCAAGATCGGGGGTGGTCTAAGGATGGCTACACCTTC. Translated: CASSQDRGWSKDGYTF.

This chain links TRBV20-1 with TRBJ2-5; D is unresolved. V dropped 0 bases and J dropped 8 bases, with 4 bases sitting between them. The CDR3 totals 10 residues. CDR1 and CDR2 from the germline V gene are DFQATT and SNEGSKA (reference sequence). The CDR3 loop reads CSARELTQYF. In DNA, the CDR3 is TGCAGTGCTAGAGAGTTAACCCAGTACTTC.

The V gene is TRBV6-5, the J gene TRBJ2-6; 7 bases match TRBD1. V was clipped by 6 bases and J by 1 base; unmatched bases: 3. Germline CDR1 MNHEY, CDR2 SVGAGI. This CDR3 is 15 amino acids long. For the CDR3, the DNA is TGTGCCAGCAGCCCGACAGGGTCTGGGGCCAACGTCCTGACTTTC. Protein product: CASSPTGSGANVLTF.

V usage is TRBV7-6 and J usage is TRBJ2-2; 13 nucleotides agree with TRBD2. J was trimmed by 7 bases and V by 5 bases; bases with no gene match: 4. The CDR3 length is 15 residues. From germline, CDR1 is SGHVS and CDR2 FNYEAQ. Written as DNA, the CDR3 is TGTGCCAGCAGCGCAGGACTAGCGGGAGTCGGGGAGCTGTTTTTT. The encoded protein is CASSAGLAGVGELFF.

This chain links TRBV18 with TRBJ2-3; the D is unclear. Germline CDR1 reads KGHSH; CDR2 reads LQKENI. The CDR3 is 16 amino acids. Trimming pared 3 bases from V and 3 bases from J, leaving 16 bases between. In DNA form, the CDR3 reads TGTGCCAGCTCACCGCCCGCAGGCGCTCAAACAGATACGCAGTATTTT. Amino acids: CASSPPAGAQTDTQYF. Filled out from reference TRBV18 and TRBJ2-3, the complete variable domain reads NAGVMQNPRHLVRRRGQEARLRCSPMKGHSHVYWYRQLPEEGLKFMVYLQKENIIDESGMPKERFSAEFPKEGPSILRIQQVVRGDSAAYFCASSPPAGAQTDTQYFGPGTRLTVL.

The DNA of the CDR3 is TGTGCCAGCAGCTTCGACAGAAGTTCACCCCTCCACTTT. It is translated as CASSFDRSSPLHF. The V and J genes are TRBV7-2 and TRBJ1-6; D is possibly TRBD1 (5 bases). The germline CDR1 and CDR2 sequences are SGHTA and FQGNSA. The CDR3 is 13 residues long. V lost 3 bases and J 9 bases, leaving 9 bases between the germline ends.

V gene TRBV24-1 combines with J gene TRBJ1-2; D may be TRBD1 (6 bases). The germline V gene encodes CDR1 KGHDR and CDR2 SFDVKD. The CDR3 contains 18 residues. V lost 0 bases and J 3 bases, leaving 19 bases between the germline ends. The CDR3 DNA sequence: TGTGCCACCAGTGATTTGGCCCTCGGGGGGCGCGCTGACTATGGCTACACCTTC. It codes for CATSDLALGGRADYGYTF.